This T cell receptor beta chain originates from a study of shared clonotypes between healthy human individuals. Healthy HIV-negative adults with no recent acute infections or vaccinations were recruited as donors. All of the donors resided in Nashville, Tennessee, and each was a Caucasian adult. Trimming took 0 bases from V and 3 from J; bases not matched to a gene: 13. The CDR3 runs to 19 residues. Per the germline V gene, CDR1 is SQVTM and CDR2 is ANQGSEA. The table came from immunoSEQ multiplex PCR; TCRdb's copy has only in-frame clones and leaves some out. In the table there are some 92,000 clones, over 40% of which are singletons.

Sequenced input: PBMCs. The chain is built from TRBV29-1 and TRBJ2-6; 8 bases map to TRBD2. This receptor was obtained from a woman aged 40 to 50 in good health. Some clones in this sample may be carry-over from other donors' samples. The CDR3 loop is CSVEDRGGRLGVGANVLTF. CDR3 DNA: TGCAGCGTTGAAGATCGCGGGGGGAGGTTGGGAGTTGGGGCCAACGTCCTGACTTTC.